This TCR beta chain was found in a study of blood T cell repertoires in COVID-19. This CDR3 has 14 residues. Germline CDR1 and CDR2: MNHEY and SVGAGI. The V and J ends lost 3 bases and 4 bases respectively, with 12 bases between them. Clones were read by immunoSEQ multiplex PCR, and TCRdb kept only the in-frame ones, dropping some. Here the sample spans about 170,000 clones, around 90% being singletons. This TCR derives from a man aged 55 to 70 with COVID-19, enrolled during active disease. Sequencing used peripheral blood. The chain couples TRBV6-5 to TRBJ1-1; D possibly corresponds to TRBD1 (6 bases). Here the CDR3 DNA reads TGTGCCAGCAGTTATTTTACAGGGAGCACTGAAGCTTTCTTT. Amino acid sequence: CASSYFTGSTEAFF.